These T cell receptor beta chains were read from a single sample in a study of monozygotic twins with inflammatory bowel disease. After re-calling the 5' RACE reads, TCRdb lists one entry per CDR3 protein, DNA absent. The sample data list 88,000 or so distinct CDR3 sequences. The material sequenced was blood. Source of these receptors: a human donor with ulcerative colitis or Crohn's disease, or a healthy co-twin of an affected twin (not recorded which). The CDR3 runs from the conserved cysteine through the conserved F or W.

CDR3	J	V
CASSLRGWSYEQYF	TRBJ2-7	TRBV12-3/TRBV12-4
CVVGKEGISYNSPLHF	TRBJ1-6	TRBV5-4
CASSYGGSSGYTF	TRBJ1-2	TRBV6-5
CASSFTGMYSPLHF	TRBJ1-6	TRBV12-3/TRBV12-4
CASSFRAGNRNEQFF	TRBJ2-1	TRBV5-6
CASSLDSVYEQFF	TRBJ2-1	TRBV11-2
CASSTPGQGMRNYGYTF	TRBJ1-2	TRBV6-1
CASKTSLSTDTQYF	TRBJ2-3	TRBV6-1
CASSLRDRSNTEAFF	TRBJ1-1	TRBV12-3/TRBV12-4
CASSFAISGDHEQYF	TRBJ2-7	TRBV5-1
CASSLGQGDEKLFF	TRBJ1-4	TRBV12-3/TRBV12-4
CASSPGTVINEKLFF	TRBJ1-4	TRBV5-5
CASSLELGVNRETQYF	TRBJ2-5	TRBV5-1
CATNGGSTTGELFF	TRBJ2-2	TRBV24-1
CATSARSQGRRGNEQFF	TRBJ2-1	TRBV15
CAISGYRDSGETQYF	TRBJ2-5	TRBV10-3
CASSHDTVYGYTF	TRBJ1-2	TRBV7-9
CSARPRGRTDTQYF	TRBJ2-3	TRBV20-1
CASRPQGGPDMQYF	TRBJ2-3	TRBV27
CASGVRGSSYNEQFF	TRBJ2-1	TRBV5-1
CASSDPGQFYGYTF	TRBJ1-2	TRBV7-9
CASSMTGQNEKLFF	TRBJ1-4	TRBV18
CASSLGGGGCNEQFF	TRBJ2-1	TRBV7-9
CASSYTWGHDSPLHF	TRBJ1-6	TRBV5-1
CACSLEGSKNTGELFF	TRBJ2-2	TRBV5-5
CSAALDRGNQPQHF	TRBJ1-5	TRBV20-1
CAISEGTGGNYGYTF	TRBJ1-2	TRBV10-3
CASSKGAGQIESPLHF	TRBJ1-6	TRBV21-1
CASSVRTSGPPGEQFF	TRBJ2-1	TRBV12-1
CASNRGGTDTQYF	TRBJ2-3	TRBV2
CASSFQGNTEAFF	TRBJ1-1	TRBV11-1
CASSGRSPNQPQHF	TRBJ1-5	TRBV5-6
CASSDYRDLIYNEQFF	TRBJ2-1	TRBV25-1
CASSSRWQGKDQPQHF	TRBJ1-5	TRBV6-2/TRBV6-3
CAISAGLRNYGYTF	TRBJ1-2	TRBV10-3
CSSQQERSQHF	TRBJ1-5	TRBV20-1
CSAFGETEAFF	TRBJ1-1	TRBV20-1
CSADPPGQGTTEAFF	TRBJ1-1	TRBV20-1
CASSFRSWGQGNTEAFF	TRBJ1-1	TRBV5-6
CASSPGEFSPLHF	TRBJ1-6	TRBV12-3/TRBV12-4
CARHRDFRDGELFF	TRBJ2-2	TRBV23-1
CASSLGGAVNEQFF	TRBJ2-1	TRBV7-2
CASSPQGASGFSNQPQHF	TRBJ1-5	TRBV18
CASSSTGNNQPQHF	TRBJ1-5	TRBV7-2
CASSVQGRVNTGELFF	TRBJ2-2	TRBV5-1
CASSSSGTGGSPLHF	TRBJ1-6	TRBV7-3
CASTPNGAKNIQYF	TRBJ2-4	TRBV5-1